This T cell receptor beta chain was sequenced for a study of blood T cell repertoires in COVID-19. Study context: Researchers got acute and convalescent COVID-19 samples from the United States, Italy and Spain. PBMCs, B-cell-depleted T cells, or T cells were the source of the cDNA or gDNA that made up the material.

Everyone who took part was about 18 to 90 years old, and they came from 20 to 25 US areas. TCRdb's table, derived via immunoSEQ multiplex PCR, lists solely in-frame clones and lacks some. Of fewer than 250,000 clones listed, roughly 89% are singletons. Trimming cost V 3 bases and J 0 bases, with 11 bases left between them. Germline assignment: CDR1 GTSNPN and CDR2 SVGIG (reference sequence). This CDR3 has 15 residues. This clone appeared a few times. The chain carries TRBV30 and TRBJ2-2, with D perhaps matching TRBD2 (6 bases). This receptor was identified in a woman aged 40 to 50 who had recovered from COVID-19. Sample: PBMCs or T cells enriched from blood (not recorded which). The CDR3 is CAWRPGAANTGELFF. As DNA, the CDR3 is TGTGCCTGGAGACCGGGAGCGGCGAACACCGGGGAGCTGTTTTTT.